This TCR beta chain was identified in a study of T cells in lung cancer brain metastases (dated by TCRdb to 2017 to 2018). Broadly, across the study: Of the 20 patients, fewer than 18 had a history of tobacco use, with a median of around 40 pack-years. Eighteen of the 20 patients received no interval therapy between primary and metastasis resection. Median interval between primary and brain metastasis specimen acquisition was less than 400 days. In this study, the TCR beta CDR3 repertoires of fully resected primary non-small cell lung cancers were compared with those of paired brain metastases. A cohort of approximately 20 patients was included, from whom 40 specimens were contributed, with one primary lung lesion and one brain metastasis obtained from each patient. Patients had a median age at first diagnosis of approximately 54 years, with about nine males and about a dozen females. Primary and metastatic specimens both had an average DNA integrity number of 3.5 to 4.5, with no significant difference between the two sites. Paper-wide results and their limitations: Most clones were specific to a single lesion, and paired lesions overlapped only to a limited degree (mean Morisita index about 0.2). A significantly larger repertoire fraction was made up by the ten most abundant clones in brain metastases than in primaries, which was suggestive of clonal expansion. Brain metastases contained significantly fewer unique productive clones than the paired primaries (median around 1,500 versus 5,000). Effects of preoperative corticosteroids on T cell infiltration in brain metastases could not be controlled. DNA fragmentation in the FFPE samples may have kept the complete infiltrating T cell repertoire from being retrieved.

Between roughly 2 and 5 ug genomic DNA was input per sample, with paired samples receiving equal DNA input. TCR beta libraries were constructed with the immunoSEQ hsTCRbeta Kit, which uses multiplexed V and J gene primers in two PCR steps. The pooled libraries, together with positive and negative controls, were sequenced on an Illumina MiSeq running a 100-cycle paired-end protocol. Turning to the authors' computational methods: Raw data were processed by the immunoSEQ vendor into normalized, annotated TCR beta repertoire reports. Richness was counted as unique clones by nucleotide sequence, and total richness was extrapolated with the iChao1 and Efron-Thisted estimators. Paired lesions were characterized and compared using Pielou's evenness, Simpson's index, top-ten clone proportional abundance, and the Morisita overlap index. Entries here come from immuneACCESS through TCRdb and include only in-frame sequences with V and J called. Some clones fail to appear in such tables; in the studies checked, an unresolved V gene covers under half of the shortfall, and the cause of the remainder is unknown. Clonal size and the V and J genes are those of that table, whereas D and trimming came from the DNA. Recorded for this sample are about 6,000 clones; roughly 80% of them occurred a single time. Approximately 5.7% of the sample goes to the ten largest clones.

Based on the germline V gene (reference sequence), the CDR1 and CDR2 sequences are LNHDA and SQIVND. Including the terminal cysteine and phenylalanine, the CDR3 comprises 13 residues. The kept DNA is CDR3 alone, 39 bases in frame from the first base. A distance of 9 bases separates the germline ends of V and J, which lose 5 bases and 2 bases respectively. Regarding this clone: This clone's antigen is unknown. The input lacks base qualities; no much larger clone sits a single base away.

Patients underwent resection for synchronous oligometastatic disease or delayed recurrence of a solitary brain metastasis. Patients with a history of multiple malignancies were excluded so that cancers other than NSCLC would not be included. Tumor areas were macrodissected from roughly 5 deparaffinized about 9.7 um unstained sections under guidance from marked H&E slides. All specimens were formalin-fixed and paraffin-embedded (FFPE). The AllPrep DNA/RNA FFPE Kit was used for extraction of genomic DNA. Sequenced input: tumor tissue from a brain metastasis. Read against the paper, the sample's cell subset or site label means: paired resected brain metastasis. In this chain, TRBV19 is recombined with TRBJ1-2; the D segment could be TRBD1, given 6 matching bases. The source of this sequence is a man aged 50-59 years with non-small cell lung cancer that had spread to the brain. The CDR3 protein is CASSDRKNYGYTF. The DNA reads TGTGCCAGTAGTGACAGGAAAAACTATGGCTACACCTTC.